The following is a T cell receptor beta chain sequence with its context. Its antigen is not known. The sample is drawn from a study of lymphopenia after photon versus proton radiotherapy. General study results and limits: Photon-treated patients lost naive T cells and TCR diversity; proton-treated stayed stable. Post-nadir TCR diversity decline inversely tracked overall survival among those who died.

This CDR3 comprises 13 residues. Germline-derived CDR1 and CDR2 are SQVTM and ANQGSEA. J gave up 2 bases and V 5 bases, and 4 bases lay outside the gene matches. Using immunoSEQ multiplex PCR, the repertoire was profiled, and TCRdb retains in-frame clones only, with some absent. This table holds 53,000 or so clones, over 70% found once. J is TRBJ2-3 and V is TRBV29-1; 7 bases map to TRBD1. The sample here was peripheral blood, taken from a patient treated with photon-based radiotherapy. The clonotype originates from a man over 45 with gastric cancer. The CDR3 protein is CSVSTGITDTQYF. In nucleotides, the CDR3 is TGCAGCGTTTCGACAGGGATCACAGATACGCAGTATTTT.